The TCR beta chain under discussion was sequenced for a study of Graves' ophthalmopathy and Graves' hyperthyroidism. Study observations and caveats: Blood contained most expanded thyroid clonotypes exceeding 0.001 frequency.

RNA served as the template for amplifying TCR beta CDR3 regions. HTBI-primed RT-PCR formed the first round, and a multiplex PCR formed the second. TCRdb processed the multiplex PCR reads anew with MiXCR; each CDR3 protein has one entry. The data contain about 150,000 distinct CDR3 sequences, less than 45% of them singletons. Enrollment excluded any patients with other autoimmune diseases, uncontrolled infections, pregnancy or lactation. Clinical symptoms, serum thyroxine, TRAb, thyroid ultrasound and orbital computed tomography formed the basis of diagnosis. Unmatched junction bases numbered 8, after V lost 6 bases and J lost 2 bases. This CDR3 region has 15 residues. As for this clonotype: Its antigen remains unidentified.

This clonotype originated in a woman in her thirties or forties with Graves' ophthalmopathy. Material: peripheral blood. The chain links TRBV12-3 or TRBV12-4 to TRBJ2-5; the match to TRBD1 covers 8 bases. The DNA of the CDR3 is TGTGCCAGCAGAACCGGGACAGGACTTCAAGAGACCCAGTACTTC. Amino acid sequence: CASRTGTGLQETQYF.